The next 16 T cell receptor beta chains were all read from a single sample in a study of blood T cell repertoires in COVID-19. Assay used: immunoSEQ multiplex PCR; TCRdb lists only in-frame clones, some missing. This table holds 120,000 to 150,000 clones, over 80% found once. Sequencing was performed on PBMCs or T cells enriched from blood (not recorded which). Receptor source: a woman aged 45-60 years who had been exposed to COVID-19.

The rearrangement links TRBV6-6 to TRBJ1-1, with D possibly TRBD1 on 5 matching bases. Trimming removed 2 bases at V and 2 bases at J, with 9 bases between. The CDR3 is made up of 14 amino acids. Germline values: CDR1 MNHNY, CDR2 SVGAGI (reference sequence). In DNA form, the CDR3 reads TGTGCCAGCAGTTACAAACAGGTCAACACTGAAGCTTTCTTT. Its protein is CASSYKQVNTEAFF.

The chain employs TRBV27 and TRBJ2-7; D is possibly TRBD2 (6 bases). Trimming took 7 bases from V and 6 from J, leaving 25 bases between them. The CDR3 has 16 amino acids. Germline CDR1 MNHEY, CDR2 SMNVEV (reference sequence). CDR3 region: CASKTGGDGHPGEQYF. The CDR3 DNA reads TGTGCCAGCAAGACCGGCGGGGATGGACATCCGGGCGAGCAGTACTTC.

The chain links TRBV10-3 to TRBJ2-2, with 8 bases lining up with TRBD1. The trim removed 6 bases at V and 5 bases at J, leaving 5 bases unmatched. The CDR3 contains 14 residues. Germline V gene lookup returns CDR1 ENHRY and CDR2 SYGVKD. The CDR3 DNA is TGTGCCATCAGAACGACAGGGGTTACCGGGGAGCTGTTTTTT. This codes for CAIRTTGVTGELFF.

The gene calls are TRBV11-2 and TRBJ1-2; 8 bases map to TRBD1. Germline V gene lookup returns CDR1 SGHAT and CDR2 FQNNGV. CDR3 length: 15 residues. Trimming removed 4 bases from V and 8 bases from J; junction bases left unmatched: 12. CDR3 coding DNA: TGTGCCAGCAGCTCCGCCTCTCACAGGGGGGGCGGCTACACCTTC. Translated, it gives CASSSASHRGGGYTF.

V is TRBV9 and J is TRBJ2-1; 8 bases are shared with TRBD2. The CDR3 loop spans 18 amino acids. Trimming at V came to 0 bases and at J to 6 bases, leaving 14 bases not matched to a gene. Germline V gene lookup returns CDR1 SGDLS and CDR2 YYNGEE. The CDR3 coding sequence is TGTGCCAGCAGCGTAGGTCTGCAGGTGGGGCGGGGGGCCAATGAGCAGTTCTTC. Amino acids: CASSVGLQVGRGANEQFF.

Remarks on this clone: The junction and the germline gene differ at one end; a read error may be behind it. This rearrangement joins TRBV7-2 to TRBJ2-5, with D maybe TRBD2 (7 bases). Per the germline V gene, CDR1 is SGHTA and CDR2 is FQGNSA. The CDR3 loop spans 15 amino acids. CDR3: CASSFPAGATESQYF. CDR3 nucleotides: TGTGCCAGCAGCTTTCCCGCGGGGGCCACAGAGAGCCAGTACTTC.

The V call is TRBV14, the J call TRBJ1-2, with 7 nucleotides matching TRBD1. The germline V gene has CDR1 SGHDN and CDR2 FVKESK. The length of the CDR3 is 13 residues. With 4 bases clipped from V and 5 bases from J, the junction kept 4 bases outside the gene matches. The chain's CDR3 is CASSRGTAYGYTF. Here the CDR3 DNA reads TGTGCCAGCAGCCGGGGGACAGCATATGGCTACACCTTC. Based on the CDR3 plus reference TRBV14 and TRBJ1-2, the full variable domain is EAGVTQFPSHSVIEKGQTVTLRCDPISGHDNLYWYRRVMGKEIKFLLHFVKESKQDESGMPNNRFLAERTGGTYSTLKVQPAELEDSGVYFCASSRGTAYGYTFGSGTRLTVV.

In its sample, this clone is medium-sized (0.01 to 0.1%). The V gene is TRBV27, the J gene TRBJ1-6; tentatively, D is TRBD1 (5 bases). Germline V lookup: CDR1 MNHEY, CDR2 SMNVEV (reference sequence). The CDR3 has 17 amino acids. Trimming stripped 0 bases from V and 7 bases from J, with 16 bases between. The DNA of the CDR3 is TGTGCCAGCAGTTTATCCCTCGGTCGGGGGGGGAATTCACCCCTCCACTTT. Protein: CASSLSLGRGGNSPLHF.

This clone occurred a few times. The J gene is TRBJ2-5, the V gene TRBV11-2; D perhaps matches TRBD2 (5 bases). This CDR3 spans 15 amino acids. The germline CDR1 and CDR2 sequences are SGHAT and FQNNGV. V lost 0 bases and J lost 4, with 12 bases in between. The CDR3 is CASSLDGRARETQYF. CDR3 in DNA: TGTGCCAGCAGCTTAGATGGGCGGGCGCGAGAGACCCAGTACTTC.

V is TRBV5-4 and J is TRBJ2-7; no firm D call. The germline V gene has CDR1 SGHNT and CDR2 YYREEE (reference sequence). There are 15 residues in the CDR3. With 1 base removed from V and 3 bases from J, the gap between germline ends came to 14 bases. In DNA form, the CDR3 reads TGTGCCAGCAGCTTGAGTTTGACGGAGAACTACGAGCAGTACTTC. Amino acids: CASSLSLTENYEQYF.

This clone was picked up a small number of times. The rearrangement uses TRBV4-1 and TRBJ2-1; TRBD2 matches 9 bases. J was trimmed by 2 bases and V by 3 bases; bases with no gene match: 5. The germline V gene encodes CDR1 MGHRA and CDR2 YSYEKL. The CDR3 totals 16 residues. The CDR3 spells CASSHLSGGTYNEQFF. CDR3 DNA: TGCGCCAGCAGCCACCTTAGCGGGGGCACCTACAATGAGCAGTTCTTC.

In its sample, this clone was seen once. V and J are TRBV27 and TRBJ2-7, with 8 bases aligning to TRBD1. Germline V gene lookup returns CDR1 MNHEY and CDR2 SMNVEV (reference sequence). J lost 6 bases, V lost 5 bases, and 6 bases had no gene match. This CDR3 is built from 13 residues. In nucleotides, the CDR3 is TGTGCCAGCAGTCCCGGACAGGGATCCGAGCAGTACTTC. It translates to CASSPGQGSEQYF.

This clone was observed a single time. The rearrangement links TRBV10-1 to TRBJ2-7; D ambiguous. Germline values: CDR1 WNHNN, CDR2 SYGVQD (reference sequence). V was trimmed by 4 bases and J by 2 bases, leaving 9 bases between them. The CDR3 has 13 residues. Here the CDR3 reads CASSAGGAYEQYF. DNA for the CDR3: TGCGCCAGCAGTGCCGGCGGAGCCTACGAGCAGTACTTC.

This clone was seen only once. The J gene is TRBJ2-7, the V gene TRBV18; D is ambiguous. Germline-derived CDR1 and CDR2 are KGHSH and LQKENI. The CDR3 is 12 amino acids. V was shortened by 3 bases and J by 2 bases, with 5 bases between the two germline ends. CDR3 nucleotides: TGTGCCAGCTCACCGGAGACCTACGAGCAGTACTTC. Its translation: CASSPETYEQYF.

CDR3 DNA: TGTGCCAGCAGTTTGGAGGGACAGGGGTTTAGTGGCTACACCTTC. It codes for CASSLEGQGFSGYTF. V and J are TRBV27 and TRBJ1-2; 10 nucleotides align to TRBD1. Germline V gene sequence: CDR1 MNHEY, CDR2 SMNVEV (reference sequence). V was pared by 3 bases and J by 7 bases, with 8 bases of the junction left unmatched. The CDR3 extends over 15 amino acids.

The CDR3 DNA sequence: TGTGCCAGCAGCCCCGGGACAGGGGTGAACACCGGGGAGCTGTTTTTT. It is translated as CASSPGTGVNTGELFF. V gene TRBV5-4 combines with J gene TRBJ2-2, with 10 bases that match TRBD1. CDR1 and CDR2 from the germline V gene are SGHNT and YYREEE (reference sequence). After removal of 4 bases from V and 1 base from J, the junction contained 4 bases not matched to a gene. The CDR3 length is 16 residues.